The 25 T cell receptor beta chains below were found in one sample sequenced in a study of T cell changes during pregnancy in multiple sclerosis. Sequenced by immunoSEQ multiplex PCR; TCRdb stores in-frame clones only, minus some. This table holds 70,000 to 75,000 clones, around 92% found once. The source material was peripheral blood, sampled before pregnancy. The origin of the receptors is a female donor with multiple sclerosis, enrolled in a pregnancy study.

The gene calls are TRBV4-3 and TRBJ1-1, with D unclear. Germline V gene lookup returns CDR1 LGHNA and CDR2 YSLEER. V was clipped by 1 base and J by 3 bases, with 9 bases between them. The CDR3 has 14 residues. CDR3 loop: CASSQGGEYTEAFF. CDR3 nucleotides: TGCGCCAGCAGCCAAGGTGGAGAATACACTGAAGCTTTCTTT.

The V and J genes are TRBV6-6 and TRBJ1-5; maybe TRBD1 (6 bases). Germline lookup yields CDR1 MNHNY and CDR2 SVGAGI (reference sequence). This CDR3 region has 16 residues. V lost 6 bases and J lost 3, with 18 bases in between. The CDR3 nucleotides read TGTGCCAGCAGGCGGGTTGTAGGACAGCTCAATCAGCCCCAGCATTTT. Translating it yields CASRRVVGQLNQPQHF.

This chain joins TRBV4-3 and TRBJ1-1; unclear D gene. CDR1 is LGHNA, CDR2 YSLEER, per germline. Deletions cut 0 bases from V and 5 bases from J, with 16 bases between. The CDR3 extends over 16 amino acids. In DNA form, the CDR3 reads TGCGCCAGCAGCCAAGATCGCGAGCCGGGATGGACTGAAGCTTTCTTT. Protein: CASSQDREPGWTEAFF.

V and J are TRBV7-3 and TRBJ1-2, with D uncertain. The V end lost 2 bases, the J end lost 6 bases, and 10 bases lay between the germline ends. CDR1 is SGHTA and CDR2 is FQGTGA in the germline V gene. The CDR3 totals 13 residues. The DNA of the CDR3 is TGTGCCAGCAGCTTAGGCGGCGGCAATGGCTACACCTTC. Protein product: CASSLGGGNGYTF.

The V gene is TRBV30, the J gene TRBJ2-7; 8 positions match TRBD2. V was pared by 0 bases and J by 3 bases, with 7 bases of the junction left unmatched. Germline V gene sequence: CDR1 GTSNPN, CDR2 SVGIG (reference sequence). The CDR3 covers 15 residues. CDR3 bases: TGTGCCTGGAGTGTAGGAGCGGGGGCCAACTACGAGCAGTACTTC. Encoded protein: CAWSVGAGANYEQYF.

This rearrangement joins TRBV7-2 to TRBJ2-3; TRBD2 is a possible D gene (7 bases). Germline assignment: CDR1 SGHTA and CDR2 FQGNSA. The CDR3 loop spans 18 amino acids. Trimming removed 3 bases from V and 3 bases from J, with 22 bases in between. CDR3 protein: CASSFGSLAGAGTDTQYF. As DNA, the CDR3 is TGTGCCAGCAGCTTCGGGTCCCTGGCGGGGGCCGGGACAGATACGCAGTATTTT.

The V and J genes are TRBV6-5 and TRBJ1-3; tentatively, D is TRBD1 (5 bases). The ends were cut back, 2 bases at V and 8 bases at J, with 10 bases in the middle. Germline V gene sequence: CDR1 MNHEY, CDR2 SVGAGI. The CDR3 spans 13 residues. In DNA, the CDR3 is TGTGCCAGCAGTTACAGGCAGGGTGACACCATATATTTT. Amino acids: CASSYRQGDTIYF.

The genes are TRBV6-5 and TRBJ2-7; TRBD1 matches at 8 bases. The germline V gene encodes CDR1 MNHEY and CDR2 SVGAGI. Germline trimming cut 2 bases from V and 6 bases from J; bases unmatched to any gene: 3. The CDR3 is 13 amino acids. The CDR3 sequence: CASSYPGTGEQYF. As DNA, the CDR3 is TGTGCCAGCAGTTACCCCGGGACAGGCGAGCAGTACTTC.

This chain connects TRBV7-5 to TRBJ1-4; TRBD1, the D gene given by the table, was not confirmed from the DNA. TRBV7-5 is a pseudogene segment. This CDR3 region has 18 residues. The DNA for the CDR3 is TGTGCCAGAAGCTCAGAAGCCAGAACAGGGGCAACTAATGAAAAACTGTTTTTT. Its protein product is CARSSEARTGATNEKLFF.

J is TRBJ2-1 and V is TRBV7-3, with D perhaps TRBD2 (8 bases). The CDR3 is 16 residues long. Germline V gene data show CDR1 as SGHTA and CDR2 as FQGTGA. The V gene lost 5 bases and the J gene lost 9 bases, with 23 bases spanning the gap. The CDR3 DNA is TGTGCCAGCAGCCCAGGGACTAGGGGGCTACTTGGTGAGCAGTTCTTC. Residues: CASSPGTRGLLGEQFF. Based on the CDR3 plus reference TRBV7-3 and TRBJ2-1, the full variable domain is GAGVSQTPSNKVTEKGKYVELRCDPISGHTALYWYRQSLGQGPEFLIYFQGTGAADDSGLPNDRFFAVRPEGSVSTLKIQRTERGDSAVYLCASSPGTRGLLGEQFFGPGTRLTVL.

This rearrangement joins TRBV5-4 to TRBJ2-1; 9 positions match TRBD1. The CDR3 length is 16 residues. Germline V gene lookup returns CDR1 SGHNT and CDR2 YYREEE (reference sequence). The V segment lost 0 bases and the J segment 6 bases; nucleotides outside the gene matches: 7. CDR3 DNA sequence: TGTGCCAGCAGCTTGGCCAGAGGGACAGGGAGCAATGAGCAGTTCTTC. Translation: CASSLARGTGSNEQFF.

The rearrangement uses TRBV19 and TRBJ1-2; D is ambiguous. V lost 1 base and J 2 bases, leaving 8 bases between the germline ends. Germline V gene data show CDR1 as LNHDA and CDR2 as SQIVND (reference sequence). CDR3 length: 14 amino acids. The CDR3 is CASSIASENYGYTF. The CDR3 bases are TGTGCCAGTAGTATAGCTTCAGAAAACTATGGCTACACCTTC. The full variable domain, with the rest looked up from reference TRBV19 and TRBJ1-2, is DGGITQSPKYLFRKEGQNVTLSCEQNLNHDAMYWYRQDPGQGLRLIYYSQIVNDFQKGDIAEGYSVSREKKESFPLTVTSAQKNPTAFYLCASSIASENYGYTFGSGTRLTVV.

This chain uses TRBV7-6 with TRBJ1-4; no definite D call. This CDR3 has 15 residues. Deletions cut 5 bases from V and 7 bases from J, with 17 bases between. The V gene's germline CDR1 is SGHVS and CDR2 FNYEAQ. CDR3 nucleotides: TGTGCCAGCAGCCGGGCTCCGTCAGAGGGTGAAAAACTGTTTTTT. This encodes CASSRAPSEGEKLFF.

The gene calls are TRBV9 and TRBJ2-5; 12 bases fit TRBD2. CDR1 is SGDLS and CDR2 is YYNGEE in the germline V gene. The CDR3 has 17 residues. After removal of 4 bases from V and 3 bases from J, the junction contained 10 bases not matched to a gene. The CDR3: CASSRTSGIDLKETQYF. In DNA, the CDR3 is TGTGCCAGCAGCCGGACTAGCGGGATAGACCTCAAAGAGACCCAGTACTTC.

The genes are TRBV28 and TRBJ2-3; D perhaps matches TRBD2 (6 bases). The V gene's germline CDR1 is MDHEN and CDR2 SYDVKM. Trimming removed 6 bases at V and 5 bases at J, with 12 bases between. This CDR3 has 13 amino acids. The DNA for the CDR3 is TGTGCCAGCAGCCCTCGGGAGATAGATACGCAGTATTTT. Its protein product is CASSPREIDTQYF.

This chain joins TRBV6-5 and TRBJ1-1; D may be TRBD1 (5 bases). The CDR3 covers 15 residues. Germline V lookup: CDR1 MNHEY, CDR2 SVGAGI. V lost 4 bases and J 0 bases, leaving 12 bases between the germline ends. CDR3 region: CASSSPGRMNTEAFF. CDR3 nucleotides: TGTGCCAGCAGTTCGCCAGGGCGTATGAACACTGAAGCTTTCTTT.

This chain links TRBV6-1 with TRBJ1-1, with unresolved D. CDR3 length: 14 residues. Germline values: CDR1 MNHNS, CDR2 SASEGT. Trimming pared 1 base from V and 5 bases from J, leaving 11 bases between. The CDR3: CASSEGPRLTEAFF. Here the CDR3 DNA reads TGTGCCAGCAGTGAAGGACCCAGGTTGACTGAAGCTTTCTTT.

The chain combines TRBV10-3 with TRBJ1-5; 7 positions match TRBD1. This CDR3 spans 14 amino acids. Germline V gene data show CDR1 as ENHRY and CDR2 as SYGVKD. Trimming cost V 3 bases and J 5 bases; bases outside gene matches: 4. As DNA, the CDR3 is TGTGCCATCAGTGAACGAGGGGGCCATCAGCCCCAGCATTTT. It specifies CAISERGGHQPQHF.

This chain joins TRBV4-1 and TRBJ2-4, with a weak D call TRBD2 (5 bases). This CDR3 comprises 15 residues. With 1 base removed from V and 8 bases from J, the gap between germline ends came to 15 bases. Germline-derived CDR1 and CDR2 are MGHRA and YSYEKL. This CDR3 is CASSQGGGRRDIQYF. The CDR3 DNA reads TGCGCCAGCAGCCAAGGTGGCGGGCGCCGGGACATTCAGTACTTC.

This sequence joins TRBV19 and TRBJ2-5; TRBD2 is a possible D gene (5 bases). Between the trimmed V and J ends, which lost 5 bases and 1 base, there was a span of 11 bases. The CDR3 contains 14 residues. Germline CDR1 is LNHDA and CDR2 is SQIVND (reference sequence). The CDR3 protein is CASSGGLIQETQYF. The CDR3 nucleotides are TGTGCCAGTAGTGGAGGACTTATCCAAGAGACCCAGTACTTC.

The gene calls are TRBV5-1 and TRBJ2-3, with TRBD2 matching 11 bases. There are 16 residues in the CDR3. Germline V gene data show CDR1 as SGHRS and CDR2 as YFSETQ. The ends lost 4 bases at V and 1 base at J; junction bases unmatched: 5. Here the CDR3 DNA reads TGCGCCAGCAGCCAAAAACTAGCGGGAGGCACAGATACGCAGTATTTT. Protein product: CASSQKLAGGTDTQYF.

This CDR3 reads CASSADQRTAKNIQYF. CDR3 nucleotide sequence: TGTGCCAGCAGTGCCGACCAGCGGACGGCCAAAAACATTCAGTACTTC. The chain recombines TRBV25-1 with TRBJ2-4; TRBD2 might be the D (5 bases). Trimming pared 4 bases from V and 1 base from J, leaving 14 bases between. This CDR3 has 16 residues. Germline V CDR1 and CDR2: MGHDK, SYGVNS.

In DNA, the CDR3 is TGTGCCAGCAGACCCTCGGGCAGGGACTATGGCTACACCTTC. Residues: CASRPSGRDYGYTF. The V and J genes are TRBV28 and TRBJ1-2, with D possibly matching TRBD1 (5 bases). The CDR3 is 14 residues long. In germline, CDR1 is MDHEN, CDR2 SYDVKM. V lost 6 bases and J lost 3, with 14 bases in between.

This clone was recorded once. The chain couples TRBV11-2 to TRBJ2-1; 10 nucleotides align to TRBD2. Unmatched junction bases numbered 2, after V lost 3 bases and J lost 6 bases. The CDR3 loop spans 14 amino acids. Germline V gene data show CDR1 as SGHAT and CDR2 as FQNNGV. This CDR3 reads CASSFASGSNEQFF. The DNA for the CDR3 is TGTGCCAGCAGCTTCGCTAGCGGGAGCAATGAGCAGTTCTTC.

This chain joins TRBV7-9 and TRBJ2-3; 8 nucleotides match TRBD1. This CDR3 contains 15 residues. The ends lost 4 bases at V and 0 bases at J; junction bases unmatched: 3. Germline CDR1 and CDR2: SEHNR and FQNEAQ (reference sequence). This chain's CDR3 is CASSSRDRSTDTQYF. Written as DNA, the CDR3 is TGTGCCAGCAGCTCCCGGGACAGGAGCACAGATACGCAGTATTTT.